A selection of T cell receptor beta chains follows, all from one sample in a study of patients and donors after allogeneic stem cell transplantation. TCRdb ran MiXCR on the RT-PCR reads and lists one entry per CDR3 protein. The sample records about a million distinct CDR3 sequences, roughly 18% being singletons. Sequenced: blood, either unsorted or a sorted T cell fraction (not recorded which). These receptors all stem from a human donor who was either an allogeneic HSCT recipient or a stem cell or donor lymphocyte infusion donor (not recorded which). It is not recorded whose cells these are; they may come from a transplant donor. The CDR3 runs from the conserved cysteine through the conserved F or W. The order of the fields is clone size, V gene, J gene, D gene, CDR3 protein, CDR3 DNA. A D gene is named only where the DNA matches it firmly. The size entry is marked missing in some rows and otherwise reads once, few, many or a size class.

size: -; V: TRBV4-3; J: TRBJ2-2; D: TRBD2; CDR3: CASSQFLGGGNTGELFF; DNA: TGCGCCAGCAGCCAATTCCTTGGGGGGGGGAACACCGGGGAGCTGTTTTTT
size: -; V: TRBV20-1; J: TRBJ2-7; D: TRBD2; CDR3: CSARDGGVREQYF; DNA: TGCAGTGCTAGAGATGGGGGGGTACGGGAGCAGTACTTC
size: -; V: TRBV6-2/TRBV6-3; J: TRBJ2-5; D: TRBD2; CDR3: CASFSGEEETQYF; DNA: TGTGCCAGCTTTAGCGGGGAAGAAGAGACCCAGTACTTC
size: -; V: TRBV20-1; J: TRBJ1-2; D: -; CDR3: CSASRSGGGYTF; DNA: TGCAGTGCGTCGAGATCCGGGGGTGGCTACACCTTC
size: few; V: TRBV10-3; J: TRBJ2-5; D: -; CDR3: CAISRTSNQETQYF; DNA: TGTGCCATCAGTAGAACTTCTAACCAAGAGACCCAGTACTTC
size: few; V: TRBV3-1; J: TRBJ2-1; D: -; CDR3: CASSSRLITYSYNEQFF; DNA: TGTGCCAGCAGTTCACGACTTATCACGTATTCCTACAATGAGCAGTTCTTC
size: many; V: TRBV7-6; J: TRBJ1-3; D: -; CDR3: CASSLVTGNTIYF; DNA: TGTGCCAGCAGCTTAGTCACTGGAAACACCATATATTTT
size: few; V: TRBV20-1; J: TRBJ1-4; D: TRBD1; CDR3: CSAPTGTGIEKLFF; DNA: TGCAGTGCTCCGACCGGGACAGGGATAGAAAAACTGTTTTTT
size: -; V: TRBV5-1; J: TRBJ2-7; D: TRBD1; CDR3: CASSLGDRDDYEQYF; DNA: TGCGCCAGCAGCTTGGGGGACAGGGACGACTACGAGCAGTACTTC
size: few; V: TRBV4-1; J: TRBJ2-4; D: -; CDR3: CASSLPGSGVAKNIQYF; DNA: TGCGCCAGCAGCCTCCCTGGGTCGGGCGTAGCCAAAAACATTCAGTACTTC
size: -; V: TRBV4-1; J: TRBJ2-1; D: -; CDR3: CASSHQSGQGFNEQFF; DNA: TGCGCCAGCAGCCACCAATCGGGGCAGGGGTTCAATGAGCAGTTCTTC
size: -; V: TRBV20-1; J: TRBJ2-7; D: -; CDR3: CSARDVRDEYEQYF; DNA: TGCAGTGCTAGAGATGTGCGGGATGAGTACGAGCAGTACTTC
size: -; V: TRBV20-1; J: TRBJ1-6; D: -; CDR3: CSARGRLNSPLHF; DNA: TGCAGTGCTAGGGGCCGTTTAAATTCACCCCTCCACTTT
size: -; V: TRBV12-3/TRBV12-4; J: TRBJ2-1; D: TRBD1; CDR3: CASSLSGGRFRGQFF; DNA: TGTGCCAGCAGTTTATCAGGGGGCCGATTCCGGGGGCAGTTCTTC
size: -; V: TRBV10-3; J: TRBJ2-7; D: -; CDR3: CAISTPDGYEQYF; DNA: TGTGCCATCAGTACACCGGACGGCTACGAGCAGTACTTC
size: few; V: TRBV5-6; J: TRBJ2-7; D: -; CDR3: CASSLEAGPFRSYEQYF; DNA: TGTGCCAGCAGCTTGGAGGCAGGGCCGTTCCGCTCCTACGAGCAGTACTTC
size: few; V: TRBV20-1; J: TRBJ2-1; D: -; CDR3: CSAANDERFSSYNEQFF; DNA: TGCAGTGCTGCCAACGATGAGCGGTTTAGCTCCTACAATGAGCAGTTCTTC
size: -; V: TRBV2; J: TRBJ2-5; D: -; CDR3: CASNQDQETQYF; DNA: TGTGCCAGCAATCAGGATCAAGAGACCCAGTACTTC
size: -; V: TRBV29-1; J: TRBJ2-5; D: -; CDR3: CSVSMGGLETQYF; DNA: TGCAGCGTTTCGATGGGGGGCCTAGAGACCCAGTACTTC
size: -; V: TRBV6-1; J: TRBJ2-1; D: TRBD2; CDR3: CASSILAGESYNEQFF; DNA: TGTGCCAGCAGTATTTTAGCGGGGGAATCCTACAATGAGCAGTTCTTC
size: many; V: TRBV5-1; J: TRBJ2-5; D: -; CDR3: CASSGTPQETQYF; DNA: TGCGCCAGCAGTGGGACTCCACAAGAGACCCAGTACTTC
size: few; V: TRBV6-2/TRBV6-3; J: TRBJ2-2; D: TRBD2; CDR3: CASSRGGIGELFF; DNA: TGTGCCAGCAGTCGGGGGGGGATCGGGGAGCTGTTTTTT
size: -; V: TRBV5-1; J: TRBJ2-1; D: -; CDR3: CASSLFSGGDNEQFF; DNA: TGCGCCAGCAGCTTGTTCAGCGGTGGGGACAATGAGCAGTTCTTC
size: few; V: TRBV12-3/TRBV12-4; J: TRBJ1-6; D: TRBD1; CDR3: CASSSGDRNNSPLHF; DNA: TGTGCCAGCAGTTCGGGGGACAGAAATAATTCACCCCTCCACTTT
size: -; V: TRBV15; J: TRBJ2-5; D: -; CDR3: CATSRARETQYF; DNA: TGTGCCACCAGCAGAGCGCGGGAGACCCAGTACTTC
size: -; V: TRBV9; J: TRBJ2-2; D: TRBD2; CDR3: CASSVEGRAGELFF; DNA: TGTGCCAGCAGCGTAGAAGGGAGGGCCGGGGAGCTGTTTTTT
size: -; V: TRBV20-1; J: TRBJ2-7; D: -; CDR3: CSAKQGYEQYF; DNA: TGCAGTGCTAAACAGGGATACGAGCAGTACTTC
size: -; V: TRBV30; J: TRBJ2-5; D: TRBD1; CDR3: CAWGTGRETQYF; DNA: TGTGCCTGGGGGACAGGGCGAGAGACCCAGTACTTC
size: few; V: TRBV7-6; J: TRBJ2-2; D: TRBD2; CDR3: CASSPGTSRFTGELFF; DNA: TGTGCCAGCAGCCCGGGGACTAGTCGGTTTACCGGGGAGCTGTTTTTT
size: -; V: TRBV6-5; J: TRBJ1-4; D: -; CDR3: CASSLQGIGTNEKLFF; DNA: TGTGCCAGCAGTTTGCAGGGGATTGGGACTAATGAAAAACTGTTTTTT
size: many; V: TRBV12-3/TRBV12-4; J: TRBJ2-2; D: -; CDR3: CASRDTGELFF; DNA: TGTGCCAGCAGGGACACCGGGGAGCTGTTTTTT
size: few; V: TRBV24-1; J: TRBJ1-5; D: -; CDR3: CATSDGGGSNQPQHF; DNA: TGTGCCACCAGTGATGGGGGGGGTAGCAATCAGCCCCAGCATTTT
size: -; V: TRBV9; J: TRBJ1-2; D: -; CDR3: CASSGEGGAYYGYTF; DNA: TGTGCCAGCAGCGGGGAAGGGGGGGCGTACTATGGCTACACCTTC
size: few; V: TRBV2; J: TRBJ2-7; D: -; CDR3: CASKRQGYEQYF; DNA: TGTGCCAGCAAGAGGCAGGGATACGAGCAGTACTTC
size: -; V: TRBV5-1; J: TRBJ2-1; D: TRBD2; CDR3: CASTWGTSPNEQFF; DNA: TGCGCCAGCACCTGGGGGACTAGTCCAAATGAGCAGTTCTTC
size: -; V: TRBV20-1; J: TRBJ1-1; D: -; CDR3: CSARPGAVMVNTEAFF; DNA: TGCAGTGCTAGACCCGGGGCGGTTATGGTGAACACTGAAGCTTTCTTT
size: -; V: TRBV9; J: TRBJ2-5; D: -; CDR3: CASSETQWETQYF; DNA: TGTGCCAGCAGCGAAACCCAGTGGGAGACCCAGTACTTC
size: -; V: TRBV6-1; J: TRBJ2-1; D: -; CDR3: CASSEVEGPYF; DNA: TGTGCCAGCAGTGAAGTGGAGGGACCTTACTTC
size: few; V: TRBV5-1; J: TRBJ2-3; D: TRBD1; CDR3: CASSLFGTGSGDTQYF; DNA: TGCGCCAGCAGCTTGTTTGGGACAGGGAGCGGAGATACGCAGTATTTT
size: -; V: TRBV19; J: TRBJ2-7; D: TRBD2; CDR3: CASSEASGGPISYEQYF; DNA: TGTGCCAGTAGTGAGGCTAGCGGGGGCCCGATCTCCTACGAGCAGTACTTC
size: few; V: TRBV10-3; J: TRBJ1-1; D: -; CDR3: CAISETGPGWGTEAFF; DNA: TGTGCCATCAGTGAGACGGGACCCGGGTGGGGCACTGAAGCTTTCTTT
size: -; V: TRBV6-2/TRBV6-3; J: TRBJ1-2; D: -; CDR3: CAISRGDGYTF; DNA: TGTGCCATTTCCCGGGGTGACGGCTACACCTTC
size: many; V: TRBV5-1; J: TRBJ1-1; D: -; CDR3: CASSLGGLGSTEAFF; DNA: TGCGCCAGCAGCTTGGGAGGGCTCGGGAGCACTGAAGCTTTCTTT
size: -; V: TRBV2; J: TRBJ1-6; D: -; CDR3: CASLPRGRNSPLHF; DNA: TGTGCCAGTCTACCGCGGGGTAGAAATTCACCCCTCCACTTT
size: few; V: TRBV7-9; J: TRBJ2-3; D: -; CDR3: CASRGGVRDTQYF; DNA: TGTGCCAGCCGCGGCGGGGTGAGAGATACGCAGTATTTT
size: few; V: TRBV28; J: TRBJ1-1; D: TRBD1; CDR3: CASSADRSYLTMNTEAFF; DNA: TGTGCCAGCAGTGCGGACAGGAGCTATCTTACAATGAACACTGAAGCTTTCTTT